These T cell receptor beta chains were read from a single sample in a study of T cell changes during pregnancy in multiple sclerosis. Sequencing was performed with immunoSEQ multiplex PCR; in TCRdb, only in-frame clones are kept and a portion is missing. Among some 20,000 clones listed, 88% were seen once. This specimen was CD4+ T cells from peripheral blood mononuclear cells, taken in the first trimester of pregnancy. The origin of the receptors is a female donor in good health, enrolled as a control in a pregnancy study. The CDR3 runs from the conserved cysteine through the conserved F or W. Each record gives: J gene, D gene, clone size, V gene, CDR3 protein, CDR3 DNA. A D gene is named only where the DNA matches it firmly. The size field is filled for only some rows; it gives once, few, many or a size class.

j_call: TRBJ1-2; d_call: NA; clone_size: medium-sized; v_call: TRBV19; cdr3_aa: CASSIDRQAHYGYTF; cdr3_nt: TGTGCCAGTAGTATAGACCGACAGGCCCACTATGGCTACACCTTC
j_call: TRBJ1-2; d_call: NA; clone_size: NA; v_call: TRBV15; cdr3_aa: CATSRGLGGTHGYTF; cdr3_nt: TGTGCCACCAGCAGAGGGTTGGGAGGGACCCATGGCTACACCTTC
j_call: TRBJ2-5; d_call: TRBD2; clone_size: NA; v_call: TRBV19; cdr3_aa: CASSMLLAGLGETQYF; cdr3_nt: TGTGCCAGTAGTATGTTACTAGCGGGACTCGGCGAGACCCAGTACTTC
j_call: TRBJ1-2; d_call: NA; clone_size: NA; v_call: TRBV6-5; cdr3_aa: CASSYGSASGYTF; cdr3_nt: TGCGCCAGCAGTTACGGCTCCGCTTCTGGCTACACCTTC
j_call: TRBJ2-7; d_call: NA; clone_size: NA; v_call: TRBV9; cdr3_aa: CASSVDGGSSYEQYF; cdr3_nt: TGTGCCAGCAGCGTAGATGGCGGTTCCTCCTACGAGCAGTACTTC
j_call: TRBJ2-3; d_call: TRBD2; clone_size: NA; v_call: TRBV4-3; cdr3_aa: CASSQDIAGGLLADTQYF; cdr3_nt: TGCGCCAGCAGCCAAGATATCGCGGGGGGGCTGTTAGCAGATACGCAGTATTTT
j_call: TRBJ1-5; d_call: TRBD1; clone_size: NA; v_call: TRBV25-1; cdr3_aa: CASGETGFGQPQHF; cdr3_nt: TGTGCCAGCGGGGAGACAGGGTTCGGGCAGCCCCAGCATTTT
j_call: TRBJ2-3; d_call: TRBD2; clone_size: NA; v_call: TRBV27; cdr3_aa: CATQASGIDTQYF; cdr3_nt: TGTGCCACCCAGGCTAGCGGGATTGATACGCAGTATTTT
j_call: TRBJ1-2; d_call: TRBD1; clone_size: NA; v_call: TRBV7-9; cdr3_aa: CASSLRGTGTDGYTF; cdr3_nt: TGTGCCAGCAGCTTACGGGGGACAGGGACTGATGGCTACACCTTC
j_call: TRBJ1-4; d_call: TRBD1; clone_size: NA; v_call: TRBV5-6; cdr3_aa: CASSRTGQGVLEKLFF; cdr3_nt: TGTGCCAGCAGCCGAACCGGACAGGGGGTGTTAGAAAAACTGTTTTTT
j_call: TRBJ1-1; d_call: NA; clone_size: few; v_call: TRBV9; cdr3_aa: CASSVAWGDTEAFF; cdr3_nt: TGTGCCAGCAGCGTAGCTTGGGGGGACACTGAAGCTTTCTTT
j_call: TRBJ1-1; d_call: NA; clone_size: NA; v_call: TRBV30; cdr3_aa: CAWSDRGEAFF; cdr3_nt: TGTGCCTGGAGCGATAGAGGTGAAGCTTTCTTT
j_call: TRBJ2-1; d_call: TRBD1; clone_size: NA; v_call: TRBV19; cdr3_aa: CASSTAPGQGVIYEQFF; cdr3_nt: TGTGCCAGTAGTACCGCCCCGGGACAGGGTGTTATTTATGAGCAGTTCTTC
j_call: TRBJ2-4; d_call: NA; clone_size: NA; v_call: TRBV7-8; cdr3_aa: CASSPVRALAKNIQYF; cdr3_nt: TGTGCCAGCAGCCCTGTGAGGGCACTAGCCAAAAACATTCAGTACTTC
j_call: TRBJ2-6; d_call: TRBD1; clone_size: NA; v_call: TRBV4-2; cdr3_aa: CASSQETGAGANVLTF; cdr3_nt: TGTGCCAGCAGCCAGGAGACAGGGGCTGGGGCCAACGTCCTGACTTTC
j_call: TRBJ1-3; d_call: NA; clone_size: NA; v_call: TRBV19; cdr3_aa: CASSLTGSGNTIYF; cdr3_nt: TGTGCCAGTAGTTTGACAGGCTCTGGAAACACCATATATTTT
j_call: TRBJ1-5; d_call: NA; clone_size: NA; v_call: TRBV5-6; cdr3_aa: CASSFGTTNQPQHF; cdr3_nt: TGTGCCAGCAGCTTTGGGACAACTAATCAGCCCCAGCATTTT
j_call: TRBJ2-7; d_call: NA; clone_size: NA; v_call: TRBV15; cdr3_aa: CAVAAGAEQYF; cdr3_nt: TGTGCCGTCGCTGCTGGGGCCGAGCAGTACTTC
j_call: TRBJ2-1; d_call: TRBD2; clone_size: NA; v_call: TRBV14; cdr3_aa: CASSPLGLVGDNEQFF; cdr3_nt: TGTGCCAGCAGCCCCCTGGGACTAGTGGGGGACAATGAGCAGTTCTTC
j_call: TRBJ2-2; d_call: TRBD2; clone_size: once; v_call: TRBV30; cdr3_aa: CAWTQTSGGELFF; cdr3_nt: TGTGCCTGGACTCAGACTAGCGGCGGGGAGCTGTTTTTT
j_call: TRBJ2-7; d_call: NA; clone_size: NA; v_call: TRBV11-2; cdr3_aa: CASSLDRVYYEQYF; cdr3_nt: TGTGCCAGCAGCTTAGATCGGGTATACTACGAGCAGTACTTC
j_call: TRBJ2-1; d_call: NA; clone_size: NA; v_call: TRBV19; cdr3_aa: CASSTSSSYNEQFF; cdr3_nt: TGTGCCAGTAGTACAAGTAGCTCCTACAATGAGCAGTTCTTC
j_call: TRBJ1-2; d_call: NA; clone_size: NA; v_call: TRBV7-2; cdr3_aa: CASSLGGLRGYTF; cdr3_nt: TGTGCCAGCAGCTTAGGAGGGCTGAGGGGCTACACCTTC
j_call: TRBJ2-1; d_call: NA; clone_size: NA; v_call: TRBV7-2; cdr3_aa: CASSLGPGSYNEQFF; cdr3_nt: TGTGCCAGCAGCTTAGGTCCCGGGTCCTACAATGAGCAGTTCTTC
j_call: TRBJ2-7; d_call: NA; clone_size: NA; v_call: TRBV4-3; cdr3_aa: CASSQDKGASYEQYF; cdr3_nt: TGCGCCAGCAGCCAAGATAAAGGGGCCTCCTACGAGCAGTACTTC
j_call: TRBJ2-3; d_call: TRBD2; clone_size: NA; v_call: TRBV7-8; cdr3_aa: CASSLGLGLAGGSTDTQYF; cdr3_nt: TGTGCCAGCAGCTTAGGGTTGGGGCTAGCGGGAGGGAGCACAGATACGCAGTATTTT
j_call: TRBJ2-1; d_call: TRBD1; clone_size: NA; v_call: TRBV6-5; cdr3_aa: CASSYIRGHNEQFF; cdr3_nt: TGTGCCAGCAGTTATATCAGGGGGCACAATGAGCAGTTCTTC
j_call: TRBJ2-7; d_call: NA; clone_size: once; v_call: TRBV30; cdr3_aa: CAWRDSYEQYF; cdr3_nt: TGTGCCTGGAGGGACAGCTACGAGCAGTACTTC
j_call: TRBJ2-1; d_call: TRBD2; clone_size: NA; v_call: TRBV19; cdr3_aa: CASTTSPRVAGTHEQFF; cdr3_nt: TGTGCCAGTACCACATCCCCCCGGGTAGCGGGAACCCATGAGCAGTTCTTC
j_call: TRBJ2-7; d_call: NA; clone_size: NA; v_call: TRBV5-1; cdr3_aa: CASSANSYEQYF; cdr3_nt: TGCGCCAGCAGTGCTAATTCCTACGAGCAGTACTTC
j_call: TRBJ2-7; d_call: TRBD2; clone_size: NA; v_call: TRBV6-5; cdr3_aa: CASSNPTGGEQYF; cdr3_nt: TGTGCCAGCAGTAACCCGACCGGGGGGGAGCAGTACTTC
j_call: TRBJ2-3; d_call: TRBD2; clone_size: NA; v_call: TRBV6-7; cdr3_aa: CASSDRTSGRDSEHTQYF; cdr3_nt: TGTGCCAGCAGTGACCGGACTAGCGGGAGGGATTCGGAACATACGCAGTATTTT
j_call: TRBJ2-1; d_call: TRBD2; clone_size: NA; v_call: TRBV5-6; cdr3_aa: CASSSAGAPGNEQFF; cdr3_nt: TGTGCCAGCAGCTCAGCGGGAGCTCCGGGAAATGAGCAGTTCTTC
j_call: TRBJ1-1; d_call: NA; clone_size: NA; v_call: TRBV2; cdr3_aa: CASSEVFAGQADRRF; cdr3_nt: TGTGCCAGCAGTGAGGTTTTTGCCGGCCAGGCCGATCGCCGCTTT
j_call: TRBJ2-1; d_call: TRBD1; clone_size: NA; v_call: TRBV4-1; cdr3_aa: CASSQGTGVLFSEQFF; cdr3_nt: TGCGCCAGCAGCCAAGGAACAGGGGTTTTGTTCAGTGAGCAGTTCTTC
j_call: TRBJ2-1; d_call: TRBD2; clone_size: NA; v_call: TRBV9; cdr3_aa: CASSPPGTSGYNEQFF; cdr3_nt: TGTGCCAGCAGCCCCCCTGGGACTAGCGGATACAATGAGCAGTTCTTC
j_call: TRBJ2-7; d_call: TRBD1; clone_size: NA; v_call: TRBV6-1; cdr3_aa: CASSWGQSSYEQYF; cdr3_nt: TGTGCCAGCAGTTGGGGACAGAGCTCCTACGAGCAGTACTTC